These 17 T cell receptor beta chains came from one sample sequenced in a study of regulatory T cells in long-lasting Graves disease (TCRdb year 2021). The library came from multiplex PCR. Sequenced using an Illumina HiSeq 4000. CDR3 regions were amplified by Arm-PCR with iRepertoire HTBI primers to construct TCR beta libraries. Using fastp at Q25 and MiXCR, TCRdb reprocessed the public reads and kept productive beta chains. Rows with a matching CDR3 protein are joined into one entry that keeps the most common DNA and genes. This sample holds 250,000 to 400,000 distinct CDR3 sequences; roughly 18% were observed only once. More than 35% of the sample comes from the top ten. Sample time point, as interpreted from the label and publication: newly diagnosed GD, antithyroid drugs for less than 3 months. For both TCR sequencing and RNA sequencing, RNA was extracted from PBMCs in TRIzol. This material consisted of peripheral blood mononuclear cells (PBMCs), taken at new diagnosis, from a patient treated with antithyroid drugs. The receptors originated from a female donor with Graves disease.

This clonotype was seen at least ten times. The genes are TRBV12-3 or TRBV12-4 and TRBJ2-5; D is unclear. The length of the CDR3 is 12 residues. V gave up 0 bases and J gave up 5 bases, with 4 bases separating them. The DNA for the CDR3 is TGTGCCAGCAGTTTAGCGTTCGAGACCCAGTACTTC. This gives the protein CASSLAFETQYF.

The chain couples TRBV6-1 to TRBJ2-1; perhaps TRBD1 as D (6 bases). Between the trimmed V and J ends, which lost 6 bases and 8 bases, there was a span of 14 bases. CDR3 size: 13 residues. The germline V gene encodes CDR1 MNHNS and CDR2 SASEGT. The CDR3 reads CASRPTGYDEQFF. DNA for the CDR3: TGTGCCAGCAGACCCACAGGGTACGATGAGCAGTTCTTC.

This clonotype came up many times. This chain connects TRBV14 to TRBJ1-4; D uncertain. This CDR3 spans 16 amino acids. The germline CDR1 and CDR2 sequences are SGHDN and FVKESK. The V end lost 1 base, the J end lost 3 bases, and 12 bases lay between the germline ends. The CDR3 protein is CASSQGQQTSNEKLFF. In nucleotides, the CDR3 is TGTGCCAGCAGCCAAGGGCAACAGACTTCTAATGAAAAACTGTTTTTT.

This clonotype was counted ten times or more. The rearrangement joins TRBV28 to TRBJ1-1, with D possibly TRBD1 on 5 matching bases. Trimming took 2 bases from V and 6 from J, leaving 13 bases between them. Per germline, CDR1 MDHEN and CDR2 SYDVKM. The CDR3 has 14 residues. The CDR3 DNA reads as TGTGCCAGCAGTTTAGGGGGAAGAAAGGCTGAAGCTTTCTTT. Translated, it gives CASSLGGRKAEAFF.

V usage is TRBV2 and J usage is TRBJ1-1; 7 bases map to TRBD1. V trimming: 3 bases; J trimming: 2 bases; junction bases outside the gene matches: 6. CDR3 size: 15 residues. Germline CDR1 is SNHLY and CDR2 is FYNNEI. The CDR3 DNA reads TGTGCCAGCAGTGAGGGGAACAGGGGTAACACTGAAGCTTTCTTT. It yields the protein CASSEGNRGNTEAFF. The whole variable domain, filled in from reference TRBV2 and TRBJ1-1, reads EPEVTQTPSHQVTQMGQEVILRCVPISNHLYFYWYRQILGQKVEFLVSFYNNEISEKSEIFDDQFSVERPDGSNFTLKIRSTKLEDSAMYFCASSEGNRGNTEAFFGQGTRLTVV.

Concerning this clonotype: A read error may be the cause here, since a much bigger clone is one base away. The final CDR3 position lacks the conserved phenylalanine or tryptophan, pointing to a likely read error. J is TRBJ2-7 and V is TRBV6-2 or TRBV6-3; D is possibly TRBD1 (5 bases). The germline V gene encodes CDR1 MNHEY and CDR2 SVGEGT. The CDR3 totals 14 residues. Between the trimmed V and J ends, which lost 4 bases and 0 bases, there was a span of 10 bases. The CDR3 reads CASSLGHLSYEQYS. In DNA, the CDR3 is TGTGCCAGCAGTTTAGGACATCTCTCCTACGAGCAGTACTCC.

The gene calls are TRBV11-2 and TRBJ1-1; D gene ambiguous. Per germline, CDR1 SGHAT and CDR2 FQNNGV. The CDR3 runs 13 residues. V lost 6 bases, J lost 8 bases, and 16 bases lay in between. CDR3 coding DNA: TGTGCCAGCAGTTTACGGCGCGAGGGCGAAGCTTTCTTT. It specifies CASSLRREGEAFF.

CDR3 region: CASSGGTGTGREKLFF. The CDR3 DNA reads TGTGCCAGCAGCGGAGGGACCGGGACAGGGAGAGAAAAACTGTTTTTT. The rearrangement joins TRBV9 to TRBJ1-4; 9 positions match TRBD1. V shed 3 bases, J shed 8 bases, and the junction held 11 bases outside the gene matches. Per germline, CDR1 SGDLS and CDR2 YYNGEE. This CDR3 is built from 16 residues.

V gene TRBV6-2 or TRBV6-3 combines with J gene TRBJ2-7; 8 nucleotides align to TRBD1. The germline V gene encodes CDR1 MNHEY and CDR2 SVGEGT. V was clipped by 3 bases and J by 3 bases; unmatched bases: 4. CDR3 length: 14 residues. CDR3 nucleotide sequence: TGTGCCAGCAGTTATTACAGGGGGAGCTACGAGCAGTACTTC. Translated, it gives CASSYYRGSYEQYF.

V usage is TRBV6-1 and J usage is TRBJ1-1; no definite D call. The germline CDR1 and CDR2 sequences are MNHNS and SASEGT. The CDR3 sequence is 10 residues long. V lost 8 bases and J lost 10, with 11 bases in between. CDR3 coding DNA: TGTGCCAGCGAGAGGTATGTAGCTTTCTTT. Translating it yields CASERYVAFF.

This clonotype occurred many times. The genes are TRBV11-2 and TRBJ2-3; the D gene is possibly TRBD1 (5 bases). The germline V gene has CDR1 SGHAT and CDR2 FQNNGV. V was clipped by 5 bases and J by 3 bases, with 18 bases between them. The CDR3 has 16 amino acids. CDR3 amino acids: CASSQWWGLPTDTQYF. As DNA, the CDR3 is TGTGCCAGCAGCCAGTGGTGGGGCTTGCCAACAGATACGCAGTATTTT.

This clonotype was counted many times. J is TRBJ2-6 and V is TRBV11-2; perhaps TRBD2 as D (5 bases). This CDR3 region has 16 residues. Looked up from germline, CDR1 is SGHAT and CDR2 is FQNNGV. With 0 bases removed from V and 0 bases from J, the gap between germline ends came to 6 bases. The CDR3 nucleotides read TGTGCCAGCAGCTTAGAGGGGAGCTCTGGGGCCAACGTCCTGACTTTC. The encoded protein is CASSLEGSSGANVLTF.

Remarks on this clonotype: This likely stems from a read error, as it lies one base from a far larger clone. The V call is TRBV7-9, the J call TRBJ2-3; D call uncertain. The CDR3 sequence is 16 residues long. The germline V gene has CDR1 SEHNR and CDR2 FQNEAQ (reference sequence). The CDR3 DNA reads TGTGCCAGCAGCTTACCACCCCTACAAGGACGAGATGCGCAGTATTTT. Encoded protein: CASSLPPLQGRDAQYF. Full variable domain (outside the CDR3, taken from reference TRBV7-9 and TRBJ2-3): DTGVSQNPRHKITKRGQNVTFRCDPISEHNRLYWYRQTLGQGPEFLTYFQNEAQLEKSRLLSDRFSAERPKGSFSTLEIQRTEQGDSAMYLCASSLPPLQGRDAQYFGPGTRLTVL.

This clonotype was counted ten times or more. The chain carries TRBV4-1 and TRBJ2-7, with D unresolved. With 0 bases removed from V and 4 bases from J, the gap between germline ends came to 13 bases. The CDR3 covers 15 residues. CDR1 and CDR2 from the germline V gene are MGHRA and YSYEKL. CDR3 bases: TGCGCCAGCAGCCAAGATTTAGGAGATGTATACGAGCAGTACTTC. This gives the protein CASSQDLGDVYEQYF.

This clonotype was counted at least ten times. For the CDR3, the DNA is TGTGCCGGGGGACTAGCGGGAGGGGCGGGAGAGCAGTTCTTC. Amino acid sequence: CAGGLAGGAGEQFF. The chain joins TRBV28 to TRBJ2-1; TRBD2 agrees at 16 bases. Trimming removed 11 bases from V and 10 bases from J; junction bases left unmatched: 8. Per the germline V gene, CDR1 is MDHEN and CDR2 is SYDVKM. The CDR3 is 14 residues long.

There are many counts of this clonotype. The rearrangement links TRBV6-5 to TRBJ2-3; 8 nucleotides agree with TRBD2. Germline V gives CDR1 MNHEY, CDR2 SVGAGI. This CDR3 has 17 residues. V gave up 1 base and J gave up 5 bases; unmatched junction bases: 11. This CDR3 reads CASSYWALAGNEDTQYF. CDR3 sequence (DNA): TGTGCCAGCAGTTACTGGGCTTTAGCGGGAAACGAAGATACGCAGTATTTT.

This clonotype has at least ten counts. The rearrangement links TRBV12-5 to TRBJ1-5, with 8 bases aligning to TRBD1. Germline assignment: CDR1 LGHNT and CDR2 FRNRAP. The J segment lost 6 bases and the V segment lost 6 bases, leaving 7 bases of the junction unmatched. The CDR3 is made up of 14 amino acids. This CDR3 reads CASGLDRASQPQHF. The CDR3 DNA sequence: TGTGCTAGTGGGCTGGACAGGGCTAGTCAGCCCCAGCATTTT.